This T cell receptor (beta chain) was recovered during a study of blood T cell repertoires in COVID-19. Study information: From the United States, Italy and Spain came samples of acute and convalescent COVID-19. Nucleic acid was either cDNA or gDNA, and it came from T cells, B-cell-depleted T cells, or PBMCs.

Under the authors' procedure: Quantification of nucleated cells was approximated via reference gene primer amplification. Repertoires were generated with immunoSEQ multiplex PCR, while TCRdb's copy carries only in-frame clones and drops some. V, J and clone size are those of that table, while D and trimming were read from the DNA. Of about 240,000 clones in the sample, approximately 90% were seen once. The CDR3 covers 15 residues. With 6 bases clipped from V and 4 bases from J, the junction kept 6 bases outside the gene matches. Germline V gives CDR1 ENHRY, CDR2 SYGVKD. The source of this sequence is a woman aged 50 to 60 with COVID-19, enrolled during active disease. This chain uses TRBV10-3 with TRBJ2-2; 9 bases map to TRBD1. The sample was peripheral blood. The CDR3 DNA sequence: TGTGCCATCAGACTTAACAGGGGGCGCACCGGGGAGCTGTTTTTT. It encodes CAIRLNRGRTGELFF.